This paragraph covers one T cell receptor beta chain sequence. These data are taken from a study of T cell changes during pregnancy in multiple sclerosis. Germline-derived CDR1 and CDR2 are MNHNS and SASEGT. V was pared by 8 bases and J by 5 bases, with 9 bases of the junction left unmatched. The CDR3 is 14 residues long. Assay used: immunoSEQ multiplex PCR; TCRdb lists only in-frame clones, some missing. Of 65,000 to 70,000 clones listed, 85% to 95% were seen once; the top ten hold less than 2%. The source is a female donor in good health, enrolled as a control in a pregnancy study. Specimen: peripheral blood, collected in the third trimester of pregnancy. The chain uses TRBV6-1 and TRBJ2-3, with 8 bases that match TRBD1. The CDR3 DNA reads as TGTGCCAGCGGTCGGACAGGGACCAGAGATACGCAGTATTTT. Its translation is CASGRTGTRDTQYF.